A single sample gave rise to the 26 T cell receptor beta chains below, sequenced in a study of blood T cell repertoires in COVID-19. Using immunoSEQ multiplex PCR, the repertoire was profiled, and TCRdb retains in-frame clones only, with some absent. The sample yields roughly 150,000 clones, 84% seen once. The material sequenced was peripheral blood. Every receptor here comes from a woman of 80 years or more with COVID-19, enrolled during active disease.

The chain uses TRBV9 and TRBJ2-2; the D is unclear. Looked up from germline, CDR1 is SGDLS and CDR2 is YYNGEE. The CDR3 spans 15 residues. V was shortened by 4 bases and J by 7 bases, with 17 bases between the two germline ends. The CDR3 spells CASSPAVQSFGELFF. The CDR3 bases are TGTGCCAGCAGCCCCGCCGTCCAGTCCTTCGGGGAGCTGTTTTTT.

This chain links TRBV10-3 with TRBJ2-7, with TRBD2 as a possible D gene (5 bases). Trimming removed 7 bases from V and 4 bases from J, with 14 bases in between. Germline CDR1 reads ENHRY; CDR2 reads SYGVKD. The CDR3 is 13 amino acids. Here the CDR3 DNA reads TGTGCCATCAACCGGGAATCCGCATACGAGCAGTACTTC. This sequence encodes CAINRESAYEQYF.

The rearrangement joins TRBV28 to TRBJ2-7; 13 nucleotides agree with TRBD2. V was clipped by 8 bases and J by 3 bases; unmatched bases: 4. Germline lookup yields CDR1 MDHEN and CDR2 SYDVKM. The CDR3 totals 14 residues. CDR3 residues: CASVGLAGYYEQYF. In nucleotides, the CDR3 is TGTGCCAGCGTGGGACTAGCGGGATACTACGAGCAGTACTTC.

The chain uses TRBV7-3 and TRBJ2-2; 10 bases are shared with TRBD1. Germline V gene lookup returns CDR1 SGHTA and CDR2 FQGTGA. The trim removed 5 bases at V and 5 bases at J, leaving 8 bases unmatched. This CDR3 contains 16 residues. The CDR3 region has the DNA TGTGCCAGCAGCCCTGGGACAGGGGTTTTGACCGGGGAGCTGTTTTTT. It is translated as CASSPGTGVLTGELFF. Together with reference TRBV7-3 and TRBJ2-2, the CDR3 gives the full variable domain: GAGVSQTPSNKVTEKGKYVELRCDPISGHTALYWYRQSLGQGPEFLIYFQGTGAADDSGLPNDRFFAVRPEGSVSTLKIQRTERGDSAVYLCASSPGTGVLTGELFFGEGSRLTVL.

The gene calls are TRBV25-1 and TRBJ1-4; tentatively, D is TRBD1 (5 bases). This CDR3 region has 13 residues. Germline assignment: CDR1 MGHDK and CDR2 SYGVNS. The V end lost 4 bases, the J end lost 7 bases, and 10 bases lay between the germline ends. The CDR3 reads CASSGQGSEKLFF. Written as DNA, the CDR3 is TGTGCCAGCAGTGGTCAGGGTTCTGAAAAACTGTTTTTT.

This rearrangement joins TRBV7-2 to TRBJ2-7, with 7 positions matching TRBD2. The V gene's germline CDR1 is SGHTA and CDR2 FQGNSA. The trim removed 4 bases at V and 3 bases at J, leaving 3 bases unmatched. This CDR3 contains 13 residues. In nucleotides, the CDR3 is TGTGCCAGCAGCTCCAGGACTAGCTACGAGCAGTACTTC. The encoded protein is CASSSRTSYEQYF.

The rearrangement links TRBV30 to TRBJ2-7, with 12 nucleotides matching TRBD2. Germline V lookup: CDR1 GTSNPN, CDR2 SVGIG (reference sequence). The junction had 13 bases not matched to a gene; V was cut back by 1 base and J by 9 bases. The CDR3 extends over 16 amino acids. CDR3 sequence (DNA): TGTGCCTGGAGTGCCCTGACTAGCGGGGGACCAGTTCGGCAGTACTTC. It specifies CAWSALTSGGPVRQYF.

The table lists this clone with a few counts. This chain connects TRBV25-1 to TRBJ1-1, with unresolved D. V was cut by 0 bases and J by 5 bases, with 10 bases left in between. Germline V lookup: CDR1 MGHDK, CDR2 SYGVNS. The CDR3 extends over 14 amino acids. The CDR3 DNA reads as TGTGCCAGCAGTGAATATTCCCACAGAACTGAAGCTTTCTTT. This codes for CASSEYSHRTEAFF.

This chain joins TRBV7-2 and TRBJ2-5; 12 bases are shared with TRBD2. CDR3 length: 14 residues. Trimming cost V 6 bases and J 6 bases; bases outside gene matches: 5. Germline V CDR1 and CDR2: SGHTA, FQGNSA. In DNA form, the CDR3 reads TGTGCCAGCAGTCTAGCGGGGGGGTGGCAGACCCAGTACTTC. It specifies CASSLAGGWQTQYF.

V and J are TRBV21-1 and TRBJ1-4; the DNA was not compared with TRBD1, the D call given in the table. TRBV21-1 is an annotated pseudogene. This CDR3 is built from 13 residues. The CDR3 reads CATRDRNNEKLFF. Here the CDR3 DNA reads TGTGCCACGCGGGACAGGAACAATGAAAAACTGTTTTTT.

The chain couples TRBV7-9 to TRBJ1-2; D is ambiguous. This CDR3 contains 13 residues. Trimming stripped 2 bases from V and 0 bases from J, with 4 bases between. The germline gives CDR1 SEHNR, CDR2 FQNEAQ (reference sequence). The CDR3 spells CASSLQTNYGYTF. For the CDR3, the DNA is TGTGCCAGCAGCTTACAGACTAACTATGGCTACACCTTC.

This CDR3 reads CASSHARRNFNSPLHF. The CDR3 bases are TGCGCCAGCAGCCATGCCAGGCGTAACTTTAATTCACCCCTCCACTTT. This sequence joins TRBV4-1 and TRBJ1-6; the D is unclear. CDR3 length: 16 amino acids. Germline CDR1 MGHRA, CDR2 YSYEKL. The V end was cut by 3 bases, the J end by 6 bases, with 15 bases between.

This chain uses TRBV7-2 with TRBJ2-2, with 8 bases matching TRBD1. CDR1 is SGHTA and CDR2 is FQGNSA in the germline V gene. The length of the CDR3 is 15 residues. Trimming at V came to 4 bases and at J to 1 base, leaving 2 bases not matched to a gene. This chain's CDR3 is CASSSGTGNTGELFF. In DNA, the CDR3 is TGTGCCAGCAGCTCTGGGACAGGGAACACCGGGGAGCTGTTTTTT.

This chain links TRBV29-1 with TRBJ2-3, with 9 bases identical to TRBD2. Losses at the gene ends were 7 bases for V and 4 bases for J; bases not matched to a gene: 15. The CDR3 totals 16 residues. Germline V gene data show CDR1 as SQVTM and CDR2 as ANQGSEA. The CDR3: CSALELGGGAADTQYF. CDR3 coding DNA: TGCAGCGCACTCGAATTGGGCGGGGGGGCCGCAGATACGCAGTATTTT.

The V and J genes are TRBV1 and TRBJ2-1; TRBD2 is taken as the D call from the table, unchecked against the DNA. TRBV1 is annotated as a pseudogene. The CDR3 length is 20 residues. CDR3 region: CTSSQGPSGRAYVLQSEQFF. CDR3 DNA: TGCACCAGCAGCCAGGGTCCTAGCGGGAGGGCCTATGTTCTACAATCTGAGCAGTTCTTC.

The table lists this clone with a count of one. This sequence joins TRBV28 and TRBJ2-1; D uncertain. Trimming pared 1 base from V and 7 bases from J, leaving 8 bases between. Per the germline V gene, CDR1 is MDHEN and CDR2 is SYDVKM. This CDR3 contains 13 residues. The CDR3 nucleotides are TGTGCCAGCAGTTTATTTCGAGGAAATGAGCAGTTCTTC. Translation gives CASSLFRGNEQFF.

This rearrangement joins TRBV27 to TRBJ2-7, with 9 bases that match TRBD2. V lost 1 base to trimming and J lost 4 bases; unmatched junction nucleotides: 5. The CDR3 loop spans 15 amino acids. Per germline, CDR1 MNHEY and CDR2 SMNVEV (reference sequence). CDR3 nucleotide sequence: TGTGCCAGCAGTTTATTCCCGGGACTAGCATACGAGCAGTACTTC. It codes for CASSLFPGLAYEQYF.

This clone is a singleton in its sample. The chain employs TRBV9 and TRBJ1-2, with a possible D match to TRBD1 (5 bases). This CDR3 region has 13 residues. V was clipped by 0 bases and J by 2 bases, with 5 bases between them. The germline CDR1 and CDR2 sequences are SGDLS and YYNGEE. The CDR3 protein is CASSVEGNYGYTF. The CDR3 DNA follows: TGTGCCAGCAGCGTAGAGGGGAACTATGGCTACACCTTC.

The sample holds one count of this clone. This chain links TRBV3-1 (or the pseudogene TRBV3-2) with TRBJ2-2, with 8 bases fitting TRBD2. Per the germline V gene, CDR1 is LGHDT and CDR2 is YNNKEL (reference sequence). Unmatched junction bases numbered 7, after V lost 6 bases and J lost 1 base. This CDR3 is built from 16 residues. Written as DNA, the CDR3 is TGTGCCAGCAGACCTCCGGGACTAGAGAACACCGGGGAGCTGTTTTTT. As protein: CASRPPGLENTGELFF.

The rearrangement uses TRBV5-4 and TRBJ2-3; no definite D call. Trimming removed 1 base at V and 2 bases at J, with 8 bases between. The germline V gene encodes CDR1 SGHNT and CDR2 YYREEE (reference sequence). The CDR3 is 14 residues long. The chain's CDR3 is CASSLFSYTDTQYF. CDR3 DNA: TGTGCCAGCAGCTTGTTTTCCTACACAGATACGCAGTATTTT.

This clone came up once. The chain has TRBV2 and TRBJ2-5, with D unresolved. The CDR3 loop spans 11 amino acids. V lost 7 bases and J lost 7, with 10 bases in between. CDR1 SNHLY and CDR2 FYNNEI come from the germline V gene. Here the CDR3 reads CASKNSGTQYF. The CDR3, as DNA: TGTGCCAGCAAGAACTCGGGGACCCAGTACTTC.

This rearrangement joins TRBV19 to TRBJ2-1; 9 bases line up with TRBD2. Trimming cost V 4 bases and J 6 bases; bases outside gene matches: 4. This CDR3 has 14 amino acids. Per germline, CDR1 LNHDA and CDR2 SQIVND (reference sequence). The CDR3 loop is CASSKRGAANEQFF. As DNA, the CDR3 is TGTGCCAGTAGTAAGCGGGGGGCGGCCAATGAGCAGTTCTTC.

CDR3 loop: CASRADRGNGYTF. The DNA of the CDR3 is TGTGCCAGCAGAGCTGACAGGGGGAATGGCTACACCTTC. This chain uses TRBV28 with TRBJ1-2, with 9 bases that match TRBD1. The CDR3 covers 13 residues. Germline V lookup: CDR1 MDHEN, CDR2 SYDVKM. V gave up 6 bases and J gave up 6 bases; unmatched junction bases: 5.

This clone was recorded only once. V gene TRBV9 combines with J gene TRBJ1-2; 9 bases fit TRBD1. The germline V gene encodes CDR1 SGDLS and CDR2 YYNGEE. This CDR3 region has 16 residues. V gave up 0 bases and J gave up 2 bases; unmatched junction bases: 5. CDR3 nucleotide sequence: TGTGCCAGCAGCGTAGGGGGACAGGGCTTCAACTATGGCTACACCTTC. Translated: CASSVGGQGFNYGYTF.

The V call is TRBV24-1, the J call TRBJ2-3, with 13 bases that match TRBD2. The CDR3 has 16 amino acids. The V segment lost 6 bases and the J segment 1 base; nucleotides outside the gene matches: 3. Per germline, CDR1 KGHDR and CDR2 SFDVKD. The CDR3 nucleotides read TGTGCCACCAGTCCAGGACTAGCGGGGGGCACAGATACGCAGTATTTT. As protein: CATSPGLAGGTDTQYF.

This chain links TRBV2 with TRBJ2-1; 7 nucleotides align to TRBD1. This CDR3 region has 16 residues. CDR1 and CDR2 from the germline V gene are SNHLY and FYNNEI. J gave up 1 base and V 6 bases, and 9 bases lay outside the gene matches. The CDR3 nucleotides are TGTGCCAGCAGGACGATGACAGGGAAATCCTACAATGAGCAGTTCTTC. It specifies CASRTMTGKSYNEQFF.